This is a list of T cell receptor beta chains from one sample in a study of cytomegalovirus exposure and HLA in healthy donors. TCRdb's table, derived via immunoSEQ multiplex PCR, lists solely in-frame clones and lacks some. Of about 120,000 clones in the sample, 75% to 85% were seen once. The sequenced sample consisted of PBMCs. These receptors originate from a man under 40 in good health and CMV-seropositive. Both conserved end residues are part of each CDR3.

j_gene,v_gene,CDR3aa
TRBJ2-1,TRBV7-2,CASSPGLAGGREFF
TRBJ1-4,TRBV7-2,CASSHSIGGSNEKLFF
TRBJ2-7,TRBV18,CASSPPSGTYEQYF
TRBJ1-5,TRBV7-8,CASSFPDQPQHF
TRBJ2-3,TRBV29-1,CSVVVTGLDTQYF
TRBJ2-7,TRBV7-9,CASSPRTLSDEQYF
TRBJ2-7,TRBV18,CASSPRQGLSYEQYF
TRBJ2-7,TRBV4-1,CASSQGLSSYEQYF
TRBJ1-4,TRBV5-1,CASSLGTGASEKLFF
TRBJ2-6,TRBV9,CASRQSSGANVLTF
TRBJ2-7,TRBV7-9,CASSPTGSYEQYF
TRBJ1-1,TRBV7-9,CASSAGQGTEAFF
TRBJ1-1,TRBV19,CASSVPGTANTEAFF
TRBJ1-4,TRBV6-1,CASIRREGEKLFF
TRBJ2-7,TRBV6-5,CASNEDRGYEQYF
TRBJ2-7,TRBV5-1,CASSLAHRDSYEQYF
TRBJ2-5,TRBV5-5,CASSLEFLAGPQETQYF
TRBJ1-5,TRBV28,CASSFGLQPQHF
TRBJ2-1,TRBV28,CASTTTSGGAGNEQFF
TRBJ2-1,TRBV2,CASQRGGYEQFF
TRBJ2-3,TRBV6-1,CASRNLGITWQYF
TRBJ2-1,TRBV29-1,CSVEKVPDRGYNEQFF
TRBJ1-2,TRBV9,CASRGGNGQGADGYTF
TRBJ2-5,TRBV5-1,CASSPETSGETQYF
TRBJ2-5,TRBV25-1,CASSEAGTGQETQYF
TRBJ1-1,TRBV6-1,CASRPGQGDFTEAFF
TRBJ2-7,TRBV27,CASSLSTGSSYEQYF
TRBJ2-6,TRBV4-2,CASSQDDRGAGANVLTF
TRBJ2-1,TRBV9,CASSVELAGGNEQFF
TRBJ2-5,TRBV30,CAWTSGGQETQYF
TRBJ2-1,TRBV6-5,CASRAGRSSYNEQFF
TRBJ2-7,TRBV10-1,CASSGVKAGEQYF
TRBJ1-2,TRBV28,CASMRSDRAGYTF
TRBJ2-1,TRBV11-3,CASSRTSGGNEQFF
TRBJ2-2,TRBV9,CASSERNTGELFF
TRBJ2-2,TRBV7-8,CASSLDYTTGELFF
TRBJ2-1,TRBV18,CASSPVTGGISYNEQFF
TRBJ2-7,TRBV10-2,CASSVHRGSYEQYF
TRBJ1-6,TRBV28,CASSLPTGIGSPLHF
TRBJ2-1,TRBV19,CASSIRVWGVGHNEQFF
TRBJ2-3,TRBV10-3,CAISGGGSTDTQYF
TRBJ1-4,TRBV7-6,CASSGWDSSNEKLFF
TRBJ1-2,TRBV9,CASSSGGGDYGYTF
TRBJ2-6,TRBV6-1,CASSEKGSYSGANVLTF
TRBJ1-4,TRBV12-5,CASGPGDSRNEKLFF
TRBJ1-2,TRBV30,CAWSVLTGYYGYTF
TRBJ1-1,TRBV10-3,CAITPGNTEAFF
TRBJ2-7,TRBV28,CATTGTSGGIIYEQYF
TRBJ1-2,TRBV5-1,CASSPPGQVGYGYTF
TRBJ1-1,TRBV6-1,CASSEGTGGTEAFF
TRBJ2-7,TRBV5-1,CASSLAPAGGYYEQYF
TRBJ1-2,TRBV2,CASSELTLTGSYGYTF
TRBJ2-7,TRBV14,CASSHLDTGNAYEQYF